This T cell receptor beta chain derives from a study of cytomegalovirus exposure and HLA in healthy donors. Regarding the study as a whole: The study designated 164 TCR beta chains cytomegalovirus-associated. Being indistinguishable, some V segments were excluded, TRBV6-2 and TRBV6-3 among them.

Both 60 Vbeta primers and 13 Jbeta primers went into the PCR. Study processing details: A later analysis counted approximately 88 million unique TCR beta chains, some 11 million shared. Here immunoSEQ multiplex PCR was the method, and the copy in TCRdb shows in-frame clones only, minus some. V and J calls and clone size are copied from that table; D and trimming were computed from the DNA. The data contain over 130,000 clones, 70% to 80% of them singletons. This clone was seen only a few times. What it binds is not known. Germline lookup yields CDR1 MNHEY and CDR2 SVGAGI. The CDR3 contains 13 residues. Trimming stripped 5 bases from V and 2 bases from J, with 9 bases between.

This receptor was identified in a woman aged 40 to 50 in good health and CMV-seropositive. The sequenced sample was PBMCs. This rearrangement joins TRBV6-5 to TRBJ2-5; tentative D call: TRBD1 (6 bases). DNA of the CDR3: TGTGCCAGCAGTACAGGGCGGCAAGAGACCCAGTACTTC. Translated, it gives CASSTGRQETQYF.